This T cell receptor beta chain was recovered during a study of cytomegalovirus exposure and HLA in healthy donors. It was with 60 Vbeta and 13 Jbeta primers that the PCR ran. The protocol was immunoSEQ multiplex PCR, while the TCRdb copy is restricted to in-frame clones and leaves out a portion. The sample lists about 180,000 clones; approximately 88% were seen once. Findings and caveats of the study: Accurate prediction of most subjects' HLA-A and HLA-B alleles from TCR beta sequences was reported. There were some public TCRs occurring in many donors, but most TCR sequences were rare. Cytomegalovirus status, reportedly, was diagnosed with high specificity and sensitivity by the classifier. A later analysis associated 16,000 or so TCR beta sequences with HLA alleles at a 0.05 false discovery rate.

This CDR3 comprises 13 residues. Germline V gives CDR1 LNHDA, CDR2 SQIVND (reference sequence). Trimming left V 2 bases short and J 5 bases short, with 9 bases between. About this clone: The antigen is undetermined. Other DNA variants within this sample encode the same CDR3.

Sequencing was performed on PBMCs. This chain joins TRBV19 and TRBJ2-5; a possible D gene is TRBD2 (5 bases). The clonotype was recovered from a boy aged 2 to 9 in good health and CMV-seronegative. CDR3 DNA sequence: TGTGCCAGTAGTATATCCGGGGAGGAGACCCAGTACTTC. Protein product: CASSISGEETQYF.